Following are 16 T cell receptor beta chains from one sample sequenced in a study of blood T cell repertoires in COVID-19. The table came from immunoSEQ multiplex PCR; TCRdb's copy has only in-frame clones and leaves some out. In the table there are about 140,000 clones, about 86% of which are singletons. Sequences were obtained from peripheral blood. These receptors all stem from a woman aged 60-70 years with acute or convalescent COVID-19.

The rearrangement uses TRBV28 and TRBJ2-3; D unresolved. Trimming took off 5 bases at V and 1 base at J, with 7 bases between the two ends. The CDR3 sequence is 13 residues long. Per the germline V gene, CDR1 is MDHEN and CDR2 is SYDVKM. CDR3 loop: CASSAGGTDTQYF. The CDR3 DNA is TGTGCCAGCAGTGCCGGAGGCACAGATACGCAGTATTTT.

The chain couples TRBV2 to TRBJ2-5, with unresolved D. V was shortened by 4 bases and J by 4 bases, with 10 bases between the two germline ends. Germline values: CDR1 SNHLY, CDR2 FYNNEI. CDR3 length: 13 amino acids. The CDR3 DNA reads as TGTGCCAGCAGTGGGCGGAGTACAGAGACCCAGTACTTC. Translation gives CASSGRSTETQYF.

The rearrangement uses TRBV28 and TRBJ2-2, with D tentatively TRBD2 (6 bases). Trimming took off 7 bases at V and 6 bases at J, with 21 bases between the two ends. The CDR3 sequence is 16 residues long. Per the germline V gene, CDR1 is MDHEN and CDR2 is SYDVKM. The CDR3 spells CASNTSPGEWAGELFF. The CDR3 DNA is TGTGCCAGCAACACTTCGCCGGGAGAATGGGCCGGGGAGCTGTTTTTT.

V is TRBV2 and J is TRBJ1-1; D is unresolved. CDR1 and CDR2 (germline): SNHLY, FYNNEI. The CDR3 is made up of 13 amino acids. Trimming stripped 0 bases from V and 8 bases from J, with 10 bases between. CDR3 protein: CASSEAPRREAFF. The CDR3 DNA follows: TGTGCCAGCAGTGAAGCGCCCAGGAGGGAAGCTTTCTTT.

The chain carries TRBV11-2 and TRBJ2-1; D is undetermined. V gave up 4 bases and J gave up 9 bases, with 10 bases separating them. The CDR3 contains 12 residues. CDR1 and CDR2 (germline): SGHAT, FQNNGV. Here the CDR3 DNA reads TGTGCCAGCAGCTCTTATGTGAGTGAGCAGTTCTTC. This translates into CASSSYVSEQFF. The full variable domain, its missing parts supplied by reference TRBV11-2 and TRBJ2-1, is EAGVAQSPRYKIIEKRQSVAFWCNPISGHATLYWYQQILGQGPKLLIQFQNNGVVDDSQLPKDRFSAERLKGVDSTLKIQPAKLEDSAVYLCASSSYVSEQFFGPGTRLTVL.

CDR3 residues: CASSPTSGSQETQYF. In nucleotides, the CDR3 is TGTGCCAGCTCACCGACTAGCGGGTCACAAGAGACCCAGTACTTC. The genes are TRBV18 and TRBJ2-5; 10 bases align to TRBD2. Per the germline V gene, CDR1 is KGHSH and CDR2 is LQKENI. The CDR3 runs to 15 residues. The J segment lost 2 bases and the V segment lost 3 bases, leaving 3 bases of the junction unmatched.

The CDR3 DNA follows: TGTGCCAGCAGCCAAGACGGGGGGGCTGGAAATTCACCCCTCCACTTT. Translated, it gives CASSQDGGAGNSPLHF. This rearrangement joins TRBV3-1 (or the pseudogene TRBV3-2) to TRBJ1-6; D is perhaps TRBD1 (6 bases). The CDR3 has 16 amino acids. Between the trimmed V and J ends, which lost 0 bases and 7 bases, there was a span of 13 bases. Looked up from germline, CDR1 is LGHDT and CDR2 is YNNKEL (reference sequence).

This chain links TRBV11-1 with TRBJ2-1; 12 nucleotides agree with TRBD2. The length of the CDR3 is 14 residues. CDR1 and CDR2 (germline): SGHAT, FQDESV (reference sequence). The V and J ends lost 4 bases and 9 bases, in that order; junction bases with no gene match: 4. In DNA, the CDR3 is TGTGCCAGCAGCTCTAGCGGGAGGGTGCCTGAGCAGTTCTTC. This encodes CASSSSGRVPEQFF.

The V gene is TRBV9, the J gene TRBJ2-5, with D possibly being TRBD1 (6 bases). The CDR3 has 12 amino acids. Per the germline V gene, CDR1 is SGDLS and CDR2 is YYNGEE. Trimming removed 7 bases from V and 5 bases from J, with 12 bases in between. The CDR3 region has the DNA TGTGCCAGCTCCCCGAGGGGGGAGACCCAGTACTTC. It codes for CASSPRGETQYF.

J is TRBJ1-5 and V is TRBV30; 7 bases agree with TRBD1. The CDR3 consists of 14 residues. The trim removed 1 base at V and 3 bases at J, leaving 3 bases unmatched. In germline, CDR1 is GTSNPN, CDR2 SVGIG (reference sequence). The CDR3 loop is CAWSAGQFNQPQHF. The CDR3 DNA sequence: TGTGCCTGGAGTGCGGGACAGTTCAATCAGCCCCAGCATTTT.

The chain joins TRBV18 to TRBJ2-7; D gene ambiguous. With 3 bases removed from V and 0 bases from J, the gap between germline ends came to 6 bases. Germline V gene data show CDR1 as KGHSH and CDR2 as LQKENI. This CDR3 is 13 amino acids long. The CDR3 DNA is TGTGCCAGCTCACCGGCAGACTCCTACGAGCAGTACTTC. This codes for CASSPADSYEQYF.

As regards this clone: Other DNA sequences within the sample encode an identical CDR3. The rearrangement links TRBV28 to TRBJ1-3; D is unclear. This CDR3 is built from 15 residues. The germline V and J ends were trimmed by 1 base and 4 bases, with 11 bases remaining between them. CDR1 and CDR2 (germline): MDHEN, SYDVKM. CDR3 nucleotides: TGTGCCAGCAGTTTATTTGGCGGCGAAGGAAACACCATATATTTT. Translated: CASSLFGGEGNTIYF.

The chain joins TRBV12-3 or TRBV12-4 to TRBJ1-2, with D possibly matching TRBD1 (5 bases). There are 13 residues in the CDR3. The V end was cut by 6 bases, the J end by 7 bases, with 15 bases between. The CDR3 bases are TGTGCCAGCAGCCCAGACAGTAATGCTGGCTACACCTTC. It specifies CASSPDSNAGYTF.

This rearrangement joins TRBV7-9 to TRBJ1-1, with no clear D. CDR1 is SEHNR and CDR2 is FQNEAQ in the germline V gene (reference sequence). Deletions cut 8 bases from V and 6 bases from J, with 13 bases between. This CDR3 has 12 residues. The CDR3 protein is CASPDERSEAFF. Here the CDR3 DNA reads TGTGCCAGCCCCGATGAGAGGTCTGAAGCTTTCTTT.

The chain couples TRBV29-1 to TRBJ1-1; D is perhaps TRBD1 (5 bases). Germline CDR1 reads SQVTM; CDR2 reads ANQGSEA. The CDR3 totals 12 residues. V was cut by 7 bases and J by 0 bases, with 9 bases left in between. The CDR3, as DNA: TGCAGCGGTTCGGACATGAACACTGAAGCTTTCTTT. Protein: CSGSDMNTEAFF. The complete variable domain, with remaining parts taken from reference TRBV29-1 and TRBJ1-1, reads SAVISQKPSRDICQRGTSLTIQCQVDSQVTMMFWYRQQPGQSLTLIATANQGSEATYESGFVIDKFPISRPNLTFSTLTVSNMSPEDSSIYLCSGSDMNTEAFFGQGTRLTVV.

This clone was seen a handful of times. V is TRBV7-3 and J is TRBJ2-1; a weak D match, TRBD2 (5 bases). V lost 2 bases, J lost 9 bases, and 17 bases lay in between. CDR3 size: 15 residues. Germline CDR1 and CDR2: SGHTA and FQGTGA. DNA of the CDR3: TGTGCCAGCAGCTTATTCACGGACCCCCGGGGTGAGCAGTTCTTC. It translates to CASSLFTDPRGEQFF.